Listed below are T cell receptor beta chains from one sample, sequenced in a study of blood T cell repertoires in COVID-19. Libraries were prepared by immunoSEQ multiplex PCR; TCRdb keeps only in-frame clonotypes and omits some of them. Among 200,000 to 300,000 clones, around 89% were seen once, and the ten largest hold more than 1%. Sequencing was done on a sample of PBMCs or T cells enriched from blood (not recorded which). The source is a woman aged 40-49 years with acute COVID-19. The CDR3 runs from the conserved cysteine through the conserved F or W. D genes are given only for firm matches. For some rows the clone size is stated as once, few or many, or as a class when expanded; others skip it.

>-|TRBJ1-6|13|-|TRBV7-9
TGTGCCAGCAGCTCGACTGGATATTCACCCCTCCACTTT
CASSSTGYSPLHF
>-|TRBJ2-1|13|once|TRBV5-6
TGTGCCAGCAGCCCTTTTTCTAGGAATGAGCAGTTCTTC
CASSPFSRNEQFF
>-|TRBJ1-1|13|-|TRBV28
TGTGCCAGCAGTTTCCCCACAGGATATGAAGCTTTCTTT
CASSFPTGYEAFF
>-|TRBJ2-3|14|-|TRBV7-9
TGTGCCAGCAGCTTAGAGTTTGCCGGGAATACGCAGTATTTT
CASSLEFAGNTQYF
>-|TRBJ1-2|14|-|TRBV7-2
TGTGCCAGCAGCCCTAGCGGGGGTTCCTATGGCTACACCTTC
CASSPSGGSYGYTF
>-|TRBJ2-2|16|-|TRBV18
TGTGCCAGCTCACCTCCGGCACAGGGGAACACCGGGGAGCTGTTTTTT
CASSPPAQGNTGELFF
>-|TRBJ2-1|13|-|TRBV5-4
TGTGCCAGCAGTTCGGGGAACTATTTTGAGCAGTTCTTC
CASSSGNYFEQFF
>TRBD1|TRBJ1-6|15|-|TRBV7-9
TGTGCCAGCAGCTCCGGGACAGGGACTAATTCACCCCTCCACTTT
CASSSGTGTNSPLHF
>TRBD1|TRBJ1-2|13|-|TRBV6-2/TRBV6-3
TGTGCCAGCAGCGATACAGGGGGCTATGGCTACACCTTC
CASSDTGGYGYTF
>-|TRBJ1-2|13|-|TRBV5-6
TGTGCCAGCAGCTATCCAGGGGACTATGGCTACACCTTC
CASSYPGDYGYTF
>TRBD2|TRBJ2-1|15|-|TRBV11-2
TGTGCCAGCAGCTTAGTGGCTAGCGGGCAAAGGGAGCAGTTCTTC
CASSLVASGQREQFF
>-|TRBJ1-3|14|-|TRBV19
TGTGCCAGCTTAAGTGGGAGCTCTGGAAACACCATATATTTT
CASLSGSSGNTIYF
>-|TRBJ1-6|15|-|TRBV27
TGTGCCAGCAGCCGGGTACAGGGTACTAATTCACCCCTCCACTTT
CASSRVQGTNSPLHF
>-|TRBJ2-3|13|-|TRBV5-6
TGTGCCAGCAGGGAGGGGTTCACAGATACGCAGTATTTT
CASREGFTDTQYF
>TRBD2|TRBJ2-1|15|-|TRBV9
TGTGCCAGCAGCGTATCGGCGGGAGATTACAATGAGCAGTTCTTC
CASSVSAGDYNEQFF
>-|TRBJ1-1|14|-|TRBV5-1
TGCGCCAGCAGCTTGGTGGGCAGCGGCACTGAAGCTTTCTTT
CASSLVGSGTEAFF
>TRBD1|TRBJ1-1|11|-|TRBV30
TGTGCCTGGAGTCTGACAGGGGACGCTTTCTTT
CAWSLTGDAFF
>-|TRBJ2-7|11|-|TRBV20-1
TGCAGTGCTAGCTCAGGGTTCGAGCAGTACTTC
CSASSGFEQYF
>TRBD2|TRBJ2-1|17|-|TRBV11-3
TGTGCCAGCAGCTTAGATCACGTTAGCGGGAGCCACAATGAGCAGTTCTTC
CASSLDHVSGSHNEQFF
>TRBD1|TRBJ1-1|14|-|TRBV28
TGTGCCAGCAGCCAGGGGGCGCGAGGGACTGAAGCTTTCTTT
CASSQGARGTEAFF
>-|TRBJ2-7|14|-|TRBV18
TGTGCCAGCTCACCTAGAACAGGCCCCTACGAGCAGTACTTC
CASSPRTGPYEQYF
>TRBD2|TRBJ2-7|16|-|TRBV6-1
TGTGCCAGCAGTGACCGACTAGCGGAGATTACCTACGAGCAGTACTTC
CASSDRLAEITYEQYF
>-|TRBJ1-3|17|-|TRBV5-1
TGCGCCAGCAGCTTGGGTTTGTATGAGATACGAGGAAACACCATATATTTT
CASSLGLYEIRGNTIYF
>TRBD2|TRBJ2-5|15|-|TRBV28
TGTGCCAGCAGTCCCAGTTTAGCGGGGGGAAAGACCCAGTACTTC
CASSPSLAGGKTQYF
>TRBD2|TRBJ2-3|14|once|TRBV18
TGTGCCAGCTCACCTAGCGGGCCCACAGATACGCAGTATTTT
CASSPSGPTDTQYF
>-|TRBJ1-4|16|-|TRBV4-3
TGCGCCAGCAGTCCCGGTAAGGGAGTCGCTAATGAAAAACTGTTTTTT
CASSPGKGVANEKLFF
>TRBD1|TRBJ1-4|15|-|TRBV15
TGTGCCACCAGCAGACAGACAGGGTCTTGGGAAAAACTGTTTTTT
CATSRQTGSWEKLFF
>-|TRBJ2-1|17|-|TRBV6-2/TRBV6-3
TGTGCCAGCAGTAAGACCCACAGCGGATACCAGAGGGATGAGCAGTTCTTC
CASSKTHSGYQRDEQFF